The clone carrying this T cell receptor beta chain was counted ten times or more. Its antigen remains unknown. This sample is part of a study of T cells in Graves' hyperthyroidism and ophthalmopathy. Findings and caveats of the study: Blood also contained most expanded thyroid clonotypes above 0.001.

Hyperthyroidism, newly diagnosed and lasting under 2 months, affected patients aged 18 to 65. The diagnoses drew upon clinical symptoms, serum thyroxine and TRAb, thyroid ultrasound and orbital computed tomography. The TCR beta CDR3 regions underwent amplification using RNA transcripts as the source. First-round RT-PCR targeting the TCR CDR3 was performed with the HTBI primer set. MiXCR, applied by TCRdb to the multiplex PCR reads, yields one record per CDR3 protein. The sample records some 300,000 distinct CDR3 sequences, approximately 12% being singletons. Germline V gives CDR1 MNHNS, CDR2 SASEGT. CDR3 length: 15 residues. Trimming took off 8 bases at V and 1 base at J, with 17 bases between the two ends.

The sequenced sample was blood. This TCR was sampled from a woman aged 25 to 45 with Graves' hyperthyroidism that later progressed to Graves' ophthalmopathy. This rearrangement joins TRBV6-1 to TRBJ1-1, with a possible D match to TRBD1 (5 bases). The CDR3 is CASLRLGGGNTEAFF. The CDR3 DNA follows: TGTGCCAGCCTACGACTTGGCGGGGGGAACACTGAAGCTTTCTTT.